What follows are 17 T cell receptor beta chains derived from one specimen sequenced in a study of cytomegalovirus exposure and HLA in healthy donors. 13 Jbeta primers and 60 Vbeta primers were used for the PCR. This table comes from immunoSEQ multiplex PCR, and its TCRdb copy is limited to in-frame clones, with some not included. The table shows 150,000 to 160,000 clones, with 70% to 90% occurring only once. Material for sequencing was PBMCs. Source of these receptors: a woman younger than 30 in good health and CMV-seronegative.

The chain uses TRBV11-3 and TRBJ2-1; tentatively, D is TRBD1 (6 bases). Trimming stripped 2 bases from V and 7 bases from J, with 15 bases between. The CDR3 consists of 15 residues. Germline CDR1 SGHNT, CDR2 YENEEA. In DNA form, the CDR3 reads TGTGCCAGCAGCTTACAGCCTACAGGGTTTAATGAGCAGTTCTTC. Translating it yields CASSLQPTGFNEQFF. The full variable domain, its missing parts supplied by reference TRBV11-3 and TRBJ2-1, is EAGVVQSPRYKIIEKKQPVAFWCNPISGHNTLYWYLQNLGQGPELLIRYENEEAVDDSQLPKDRFSAERLKGVDSTLKIQPAELGDSAVYLCASSLQPTGFNEQFFGPGTRLTVL.

The CDR3 region has the DNA TGTGCCAGCTGGGGGCGGGGGCCAACATCCTACGAGCAGTACTTC. It codes for CASWGRGPTSYEQYF. The chain carries TRBV7-2 and TRBJ2-7; tentative D call: TRBD2 (7 bases). The germline gives CDR1 SGHTA, CDR2 FQGNSA. This CDR3 has 15 amino acids. The germline V and J ends were trimmed by 8 bases and 1 base, with 18 bases remaining between them.

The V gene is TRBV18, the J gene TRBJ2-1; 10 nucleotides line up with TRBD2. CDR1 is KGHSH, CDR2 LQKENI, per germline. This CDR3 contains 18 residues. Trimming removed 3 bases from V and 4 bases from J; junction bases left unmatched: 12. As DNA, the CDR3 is TGTGCCAGCTCACCCCCTGTTGGTAGCGGGAGGTTATACAATGAGCAGTTCTTC. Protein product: CASSPPVGSGRLYNEQFF.

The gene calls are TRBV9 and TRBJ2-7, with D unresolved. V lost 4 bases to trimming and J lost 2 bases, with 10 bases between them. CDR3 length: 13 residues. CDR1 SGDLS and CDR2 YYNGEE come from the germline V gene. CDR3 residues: CASSPRKTYEQYF. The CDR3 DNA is TGTGCCAGCAGCCCCAGGAAAACCTACGAGCAGTACTTC.

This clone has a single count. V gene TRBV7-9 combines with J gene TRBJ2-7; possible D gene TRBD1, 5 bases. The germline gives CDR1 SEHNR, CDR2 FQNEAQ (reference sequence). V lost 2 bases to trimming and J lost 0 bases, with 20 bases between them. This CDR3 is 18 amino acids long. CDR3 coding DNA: TGTGCCAGCAGCTTATTTGGGTCGCGGACAAGGGACTCCTACGAGCAGTACTTC. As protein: CASSLFGSRTRDSYEQYF.

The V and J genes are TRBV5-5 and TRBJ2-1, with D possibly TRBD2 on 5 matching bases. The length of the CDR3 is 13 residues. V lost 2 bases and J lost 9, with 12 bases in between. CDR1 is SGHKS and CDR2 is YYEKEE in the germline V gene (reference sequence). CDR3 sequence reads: CASSFTGRGEQFF. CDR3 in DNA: TGTGCCAGCAGCTTCACGGGTCGGGGTGAGCAGTTCTTC.

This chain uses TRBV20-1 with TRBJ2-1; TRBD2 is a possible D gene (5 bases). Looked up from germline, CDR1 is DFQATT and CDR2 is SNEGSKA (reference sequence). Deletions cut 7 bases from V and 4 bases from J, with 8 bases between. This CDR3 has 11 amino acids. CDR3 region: CSGGLYNEQFF. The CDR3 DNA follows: TGCAGTGGCGGGTTATACAATGAGCAGTTCTTC.

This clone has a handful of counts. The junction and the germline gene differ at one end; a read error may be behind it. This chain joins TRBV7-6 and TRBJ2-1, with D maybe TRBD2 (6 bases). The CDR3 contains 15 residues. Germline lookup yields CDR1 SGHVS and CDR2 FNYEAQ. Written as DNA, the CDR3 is TGTGCCAGCACCTTACAGCCCCTAGGGACTAATGAGCAGTTCTTC. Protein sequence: CASTLQPLGTNEQFF.

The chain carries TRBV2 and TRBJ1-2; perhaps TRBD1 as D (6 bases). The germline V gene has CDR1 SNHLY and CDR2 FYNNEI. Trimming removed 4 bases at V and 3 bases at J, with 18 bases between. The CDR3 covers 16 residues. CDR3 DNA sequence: TGTGCCAGCAGTGGGACACAGGGTCGGTTCTACTATGGCTACACCTTC. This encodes CASSGTQGRFYYGYTF.

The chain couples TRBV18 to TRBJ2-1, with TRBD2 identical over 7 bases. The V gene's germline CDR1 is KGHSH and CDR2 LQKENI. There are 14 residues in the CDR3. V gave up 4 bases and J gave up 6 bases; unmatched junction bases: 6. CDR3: CASSLTSKGNEQFF. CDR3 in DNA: TGTGCCAGCTCACTGACTAGCAAGGGCAATGAGCAGTTCTTC. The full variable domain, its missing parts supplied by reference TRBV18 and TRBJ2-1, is NAGVMQNPRHLVRRRGQEARLRCSPMKGHSHVYWYRQLPEEGLKFMVYLQKENIIDESGMPKERFSAEFPKEGPSILRIQQVVRGDSAAYFCASSLTSKGNEQFFGPGTRLTVL.

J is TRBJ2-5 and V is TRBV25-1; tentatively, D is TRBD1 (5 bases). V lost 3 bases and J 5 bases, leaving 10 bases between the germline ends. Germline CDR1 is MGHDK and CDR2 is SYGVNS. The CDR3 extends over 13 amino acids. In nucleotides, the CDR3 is TGTGCCAGCAGTGATCAGGGTTTGGAGACCCAGTACTTC. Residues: CASSDQGLETQYF.

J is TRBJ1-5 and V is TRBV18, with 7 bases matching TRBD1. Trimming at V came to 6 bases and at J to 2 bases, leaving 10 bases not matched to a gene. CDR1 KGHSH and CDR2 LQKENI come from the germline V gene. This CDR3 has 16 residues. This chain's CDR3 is CASSPTEGAGNQPQHF. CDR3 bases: TGTGCCAGCTCGCCAACCGAGGGGGCGGGCAATCAGCCCCAGCATTTT. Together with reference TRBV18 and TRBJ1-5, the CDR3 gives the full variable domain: NAGVMQNPRHLVRRRGQEARLRCSPMKGHSHVYWYRQLPEEGLKFMVYLQKENIIDESGMPKERFSAEFPKEGPSILRIQQVVRGDSAAYFCASSPTEGAGNQPQHFGDGTRLSIL.

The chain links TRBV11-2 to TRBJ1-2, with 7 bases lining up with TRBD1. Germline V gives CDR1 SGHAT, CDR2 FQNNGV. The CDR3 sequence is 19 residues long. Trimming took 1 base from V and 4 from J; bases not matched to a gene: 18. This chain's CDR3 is CASSLVGGTASKAGYGYTF. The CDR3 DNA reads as TGTGCCAGCAGCTTAGTAGGCGGGACAGCCTCAAAGGCGGGCTATGGCTACACCTTC.

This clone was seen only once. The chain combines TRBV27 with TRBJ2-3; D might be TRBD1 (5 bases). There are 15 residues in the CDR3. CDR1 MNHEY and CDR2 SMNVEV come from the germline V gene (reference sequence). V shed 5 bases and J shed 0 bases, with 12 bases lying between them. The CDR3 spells CASSPRAGSTDTQYF. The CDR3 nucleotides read TGTGCCAGCAGTCCCCGAGCAGGGAGCACAGATACGCAGTATTTT.

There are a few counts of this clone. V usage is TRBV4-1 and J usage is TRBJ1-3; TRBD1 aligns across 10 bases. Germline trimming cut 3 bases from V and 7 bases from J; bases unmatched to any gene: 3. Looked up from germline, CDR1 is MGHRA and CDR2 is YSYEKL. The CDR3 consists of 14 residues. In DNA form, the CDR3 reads TGCGCCAGCAGCCACGCGGGACAGGGGAACACCATATATTTT. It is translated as CASSHAGQGNTIYF.

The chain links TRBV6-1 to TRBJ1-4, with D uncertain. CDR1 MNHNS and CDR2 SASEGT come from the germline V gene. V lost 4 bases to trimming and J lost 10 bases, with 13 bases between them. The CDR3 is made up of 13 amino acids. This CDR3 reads CASSGVRGGKLFF. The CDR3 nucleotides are TGTGCCAGCAGTGGGGTCCGGGGAGGAAAACTGTTTTTT.

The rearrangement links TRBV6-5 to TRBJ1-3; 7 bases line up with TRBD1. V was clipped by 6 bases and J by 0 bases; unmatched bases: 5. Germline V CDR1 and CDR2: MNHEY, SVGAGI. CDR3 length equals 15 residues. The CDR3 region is CASSKGQFSGNTIYF. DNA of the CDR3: TGTGCCAGCAGCAAGGGACAGTTCTCTGGAAACACCATATATTTT.